This TCR beta chain was found in a study of blood T cell repertoires in COVID-19. TCRdb keeps only in-frame clones here, not all; method: immunoSEQ multiplex PCR. The sample has hundreds of thousands of clones, 70% to 90% seen once; the top ten hold almost 2%. This study enrolled people aged about 18 to 90 from under 25 US geographic areas. Participants' own reports of clinical history determined their cohort assignment. CDR3 length: 12 residues. Germline V CDR1 and CDR2: SGDLS, YYNGEE. V was pared by 4 bases and J by 4 bases, with 7 bases between. The V and J genes are TRBV9 and TRBJ2-3; unclear D gene. The sample comprised PBMCs or T cells enriched from blood (not recorded which). The clonotype was recovered from a young woman with acute COVID-19. CDR3 in DNA: TGTGCCAGCAGCCCCAGGCCAGATACGCAGTATTTT. Protein sequence: CASSPRPDTQYF.